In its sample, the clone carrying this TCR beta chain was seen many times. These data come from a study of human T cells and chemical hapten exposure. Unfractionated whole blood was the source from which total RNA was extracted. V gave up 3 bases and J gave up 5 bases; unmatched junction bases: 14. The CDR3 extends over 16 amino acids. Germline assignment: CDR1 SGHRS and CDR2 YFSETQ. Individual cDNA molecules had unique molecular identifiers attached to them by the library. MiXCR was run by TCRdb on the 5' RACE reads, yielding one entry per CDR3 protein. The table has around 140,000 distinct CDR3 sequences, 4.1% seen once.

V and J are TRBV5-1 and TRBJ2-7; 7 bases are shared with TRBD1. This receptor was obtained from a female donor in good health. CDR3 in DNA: TGCGCCAGCAGCTCGAACATCGCAAAAACAGGGGACGAGCAGTACTTC. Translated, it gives CASSSNIAKTGDEQYF.